A selection of T cell receptor beta chains follows, all from one sample in a study of spatial heterogeneity in lung cancer. TCRdb re-analysed the 5' RACE reads in MiXCR, keeping a single row per CDR3 protein. Here the sample spans approximately 5,000 distinct CDR3 sequences, approximately 30% being singletons. The input for sequencing was PBMCs, taken at surgery. The receptors stem from a male donor with early-stage non-small cell lung cancer. CDR3s include the opening cysteine and the closing phenylalanine or tryptophan. D genes are given only for firm matches. The size field is filled for only some rows; it gives once, few, many or a size class.

V	D	J	length	size	DNA	CDR3
TRBV7-9	NA	TRBJ2-7	14	medium-sized	TGTGCCAGCAGCTTACCAGGGAAGGGCCACGAGCAGTACTTC	CASSLPGKGHEQYF
TRBV28	TRBD1	TRBJ1-6	14	medium-sized	TGTGCCAGCAGCCCCGGGACAGGGAGTCCACCCCTCCACTTT	CASSPGTGSPPLHF
TRBV2	TRBD2	TRBJ2-1	15	once	TGTGCCAGCAGTGAGCGGGGGGACTCCTACAATGAGCAGTTCTTC	CASSERGDSYNEQFF
TRBV6-6	NA	TRBJ1-4	13	medium-sized	TGTGCCAGCAGGCCACATCGTAATGAAAAACTGTTTTTT	CASRPHRNEKLFF
TRBV19	TRBD2	TRBJ2-6	19	medium-sized	TGTGCCAGTAGTATAGGACCGGGACTAGCGGGACCCGGGGCCAACGTCCTGACTTTC	CASSIGPGLAGPGANVLTF
TRBV3-1	TRBD1	TRBJ1-6	15	medium-sized	TGTGCCAGCAGCCAGGACAGGGGATTCAATTCACCCCTCCACTTT	CASSQDRGFNSPLHF
TRBV28	NA	TRBJ2-3	12	NA	TGTGCCAGCAGCCTCACGTGGGATACGCAGTATTTT	CASSLTWDTQYF
TRBV7-6	NA	TRBJ2-3	14	once	TGTGCCAGCAGCCCTTGGACCGGGGGAGATACGCAGTATTTT	CASSPWTGGDTQYF
TRBV12-3/TRBV12-4	NA	TRBJ2-1	12	medium-sized	TGTGCCAGCAGGCCGGGGATGGGGGAGCAGTTCTTC	CASRPGMGEQFF
TRBV6-2/TRBV6-3	NA	TRBJ2-5	13	medium-sized	TGTGCCAGCAGTTACCGATTCCAAGAGACCCAGTACTTC	CASSYRFQETQYF
TRBV7-9	NA	TRBJ2-5	14	medium-sized	TGTGCCAGCAGCTCCAGGGGGGTTCAAGAGACCCAGTACTTC	CASSSRGVQETQYF
TRBV12-5	NA	TRBJ2-1	15	many	TGTGCTAGTGGTTTGCTCTTGGGAGGGGGCAATGAGCAGTTCTTC	CASGLLLGGGNEQFF
TRBV5-6	NA	TRBJ2-3	12	NA	TGTGCCAGCAGCTCGTACACAGATACGCAGTATTTT	CASSSYTDTQYF
TRBV3-1	NA	TRBJ2-3	15	medium-sized	TGTGCCAGCAGCCAAGAAGGGGCGCAAAGGAATACGCAGTATTTT	CASSQEGAQRNTQYF
TRBV2	TRBD2	TRBJ2-4	19	NA	TGTGCCAGCAGGAAGTCGGGACTAGCGGGGGGAAAAGCCAAAAACATTCAGTACTTC	CASRKSGLAGGKAKNIQYF
TRBV20-1	TRBD2	TRBJ2-1	14	NA	TGCAGTGCTATACTAGCGGGAGCGGGCAATGAGCAGTTCTTC	CSAILAGAGNEQFF
TRBV20-1	NA	TRBJ2-1	12	once	TGCAGTGCCATTCGGGGACGGGGTGAGCAGTTCTTC	CSAIRGRGEQFF
TRBV27	NA	TRBJ2-7	14	many	TGTGCCAGCAGTTTATTTTGGGGAGAGGGCGAGCAGTACTTC	CASSLFWGEGEQYF
TRBV6-5	TRBD1	TRBJ2-7	13	many	TGTGCCAGCAGTTCTACAGGGGTGGCCGAGCAGTACTTC	CASSSTGVAEQYF
TRBV2	NA	TRBJ2-7	13	few	TGTGCCAGCAGTGCCAGGGTGCAACCCGAGCAGTACTTC	CASSARVQPEQYF
TRBV4-1	NA	TRBJ2-2	13	medium-sized	TGCGCCAGCACCCAGGGAAGGACCGGGGAGCTGTTTTTT	CASTQGRTGELFF
TRBV4-2	NA	TRBJ1-2	13	few	TGTGCCAGCAGCCAAGGACAGAACTATGGCTACACCTTC	CASSQGQNYGYTF
TRBV11-2	NA	TRBJ2-1	12	medium-sized	TGTGCCAGCAGCTTAGAAACCGGTGAGCAGTTCTTC	CASSLETGEQFF
TRBV9	NA	TRBJ1-2	12	medium-sized	TGTGCCAGCAGCGTAGAAGACTATGGCTACACCTTC	CASSVEDYGYTF
TRBV27	NA	TRBJ1-1	13	NA	TGTGCCAGCAGTCCCCGCTACCCCCCTGAAGCTTTCTTT	CASSPRYPPEAFF
TRBV20-1	TRBD2	TRBJ2-7	15	few	TGCAGTGCTAGTAGAGGACTAGCGGGAGGCGGCGAGCAGTACTTC	CSASRGLAGGGEQYF
TRBV10-3	NA	TRBJ2-2	15	many	TGTGCCATCAGTCCCGGGACGTTGAACACCGGGGAGCTGTTTTTT	CAISPGTLNTGELFF
TRBV5-1	TRBD1	TRBJ2-7	15	NA	TGCGCCAGCAGCTATACCGGGACAGGGTCTTACGAGCAGTACTTC	CASSYTGTGSYEQYF
TRBV7-3	NA	TRBJ2-2	14	NA	TGTGCCAGCAGCTTAATGGGGGGCACCGGGGAGCTGTTTTTT	CASSLMGGTGELFF
TRBV6-6	NA	TRBJ2-1	15	few	TGTGCCAGCAGTCCCTTGGGGAGCTCCTACAATGAGCAGTTCTTC	CASSPLGSSYNEQFF
TRBV7-2	NA	TRBJ1-1	13	few	TGTGCCAGCAGCTTAATACTGAACACTGAAGCTTTCTTT	CASSLILNTEAFF
TRBV5-6	TRBD1	TRBJ2-5	14	many	TGTGCCAGCAGCCCTGGGACAGGGTCCGAGACCCAGTACTTC	CASSPGTGSETQYF
TRBV6-5	NA	TRBJ2-1	14	medium-sized	TGTGCCAGCATTTTAGGGCAGGGGGGTGGTGAGCAGTTCTTC	CASILGQGGGEQFF
TRBV12-3/TRBV12-4	NA	TRBJ2-1	13	few	TGTGCCAGCAGTTTGGCAGCTTACAATGAGCAGTTCTTC	CASSLAAYNEQFF
TRBV27	NA	TRBJ2-3	13	medium-sized	TGTGCCAGCAGTTTAATCCAGACAGATACGCAGTATTTT	CASSLIQTDTQYF
TRBV5-1	NA	TRBJ2-3	14	many	TGCGCCAGCAGCCCACAGCGGAGAACAGATACGCAGTATTTT	CASSPQRRTDTQYF
TRBV4-1	NA	TRBJ2-3	16	NA	TGCGCCAGCAGCCAAGTACTCGCGACGGGGACGGATACGCAGTATTTT	CASSQVLATGTDTQYF
TRBV4-1	NA	TRBJ1-1	14	many	TGCGCCAGCAGCCAATTTACTTTGGGCACTGAAGCTTTCTTT	CASSQFTLGTEAFF
TRBV6-1	NA	TRBJ2-3	10	NA	TGTGCCAGCAGTGAATTCCGGGGGTATTTT	CASSEFRGYF
TRBV5-6	NA	TRBJ1-5	15	medium-sized	TGTGCCAGCAGCTTGGGTGCAACAAGCAATCAGCCCCAGCATTTT	CASSLGATSNQPQHF
TRBV12-3/TRBV12-4	NA	TRBJ1-1	14	medium-sized	TGTGCCAGCAGTCCTCACACAGTGAACACTGAAGCTTTCTTT	CASSPHTVNTEAFF
TRBV30	NA	TRBJ1-2	11	NA	TGTGCCTGGAGTGTCGACTATGGCTACACCTTC	CAWSVDYGYTF
TRBV12-3/TRBV12-4	NA	TRBJ1-5	14	few	TGTGCCAGCAGTTTGTCGTATAGCAATCAGCCCCAGCATTTT	CASSLSYSNQPQHF
TRBV28	TRBD2	TRBJ2-1	16	medium-sized	TGTGCCAGCAGATCGGCAAGCGGGGCCTTGTACAATGAGCAGTTCTTC	CASRSASGALYNEQFF
TRBV28	NA	TRBJ1-1	12	medium-sized	TGTGCCAGCAGCCTGGCGAACACTGAAGCTTTCTTT	CASSLANTEAFF
TRBV18	NA	TRBJ1-1	14	few	TGTGCCAGCTCACCCGGACGGCCGAACACTGAAGCTTTCTTT	CASSPGRPNTEAFF
TRBV12-3/TRBV12-4	TRBD1	TRBJ1-6	14	NA	TGTGCCAGCAGCCTGACAGGGGGCGATTCACCCCTCCACTTT	CASSLTGGDSPLHF
TRBV4-3	TRBD1	TRBJ2-1	13	medium-sized	TGCGCCAGCAGCCAATACAGGGGGGATGAGCAGTTCTTC	CASSQYRGDEQFF
TRBV28	NA	TRBJ1-4	13	few	TGTGCCAGCCGACCTTCACCCGCACAGAAACTGTTTTTT	CASRPSPAQKLFF